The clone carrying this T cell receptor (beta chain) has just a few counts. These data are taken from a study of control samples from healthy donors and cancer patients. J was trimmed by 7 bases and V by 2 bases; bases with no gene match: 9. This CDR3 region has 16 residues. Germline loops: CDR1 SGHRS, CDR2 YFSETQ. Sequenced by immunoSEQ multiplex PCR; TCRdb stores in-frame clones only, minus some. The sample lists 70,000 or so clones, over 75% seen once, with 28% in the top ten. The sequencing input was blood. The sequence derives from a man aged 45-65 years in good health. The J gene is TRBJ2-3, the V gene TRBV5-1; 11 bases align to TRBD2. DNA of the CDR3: TGCGCCAGCAGCTTTACTAGCGGGAGCCTTGGGAATACGCAGTATTTT. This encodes CASSFTSGSLGNTQYF.